The clone carrying this TCR beta chain was observed many times. The data belong to a study of T cells in Graves' hyperthyroidism and ophthalmopathy. Amplified TCR beta CDR3 regions came from RNA transcripts. HTBI primers were the set used in a first-round RT-PCR of the TCR CDR3. From the multiplex PCR reads, TCRdb called clonotypes with MiXCR, one entry per CDR3 protein. The sample lists hundreds of thousands of distinct CDR3 sequences; approximately 24% were seen once. The diagnostic basis comprised clinical symptoms, serum thyroxine and TRAb, thyroid ultrasound and orbital computed tomography. CDR3 size: 15 residues. Germline loops: CDR1 ENHRY, CDR2 SYGVKD. Trimming took 6 bases from V and 0 from J; bases not matched to a gene: 5.

This chain connects TRBV10-3 to TRBJ1-5; 7 bases fit TRBD1. The source of this sequence is a woman aged 25-40 years with Graves' ophthalmopathy. Sequencing was done on a sample of blood. This CDR3 reads CAIRDGTDSNQPQHF. In DNA, the CDR3 is TGTGCCATCAGGGACGGGACAGATAGCAATCAGCCCCAGCATTTT.